These T cell receptor beta chains were read from a single sample in a study of long-term antiretroviral therapy in people with HIV. Repertoires were generated with immunoSEQ multiplex PCR, while TCRdb's copy carries only in-frame clones and drops some. The table includes 20,000 to 25,000 clones, almost 95% detected once. Specimen: unsorted PBMCs, collected 4.4 years after starting antiretroviral therapy. These receptors all stem from a woman between 45 and 60 years old with HIV. Both conserved end residues are part of each CDR3. Fields, in order: J gene, V gene, clone size, D gene, CDR3 DNA, CDR3 protein. A D gene is named only where the DNA matches it firmly. Expanded clones are given a class, and other clones once, few, many or no size at all.

J gene: TRBJ1-4
V gene: TRBV5-4
clone size: NA
D gene: NA
CDR3 DNA: TGTGCCAGCAGCCCTAGCTCAGACCCCAGGGAAAAACTGTTTTTT
CDR3 protein: CASSPSSDPREKLFF

J gene: TRBJ2-5
V gene: TRBV9
clone size: once
D gene: NA
CDR3 DNA: TGTGCCAGCAGCCTCCGACTGAACCAAGAGACCCAGTACTTC
CDR3 protein: CASSLRLNQETQYF

J gene: TRBJ2-7
V gene: TRBV20-1
clone size: NA
D gene: NA
CDR3 DNA: TGCAGTGCTAGGTCCGTATCCGAGCAGTACTTC
CDR3 protein: CSARSVSEQYF

J gene: TRBJ2-1
V gene: TRBV7-9
clone size: few
D gene: NA
CDR3 DNA: TGTGCCAGCAGCACTCCAGGCCACTACAATGAGCAGTTCTTC
CDR3 protein: CASSTPGHYNEQFF

J gene: TRBJ1-1
V gene: TRBV15
clone size: NA
D gene: NA
CDR3 DNA: TGTGCCACCAGCAGAGGGCGGGGAGTGAACACTGAAGCTTTCTTT
CDR3 protein: CATSRGRGVNTEAFF

J gene: TRBJ2-5
V gene: TRBV7-2
clone size: NA
D gene: NA
CDR3 DNA: TGTGCCAGCAGCTGGGGGGCGCGGCTACAAGAGACCCAGTACTTC
CDR3 protein: CASSWGARLQETQYF

J gene: TRBJ2-7
V gene: TRBV27
clone size: few
D gene: TRBD1
CDR3 DNA: TGTGCCAGCAGTAGAGGGACAGCGACCTACGAGCAGTACTTC
CDR3 protein: CASSRGTATYEQYF

J gene: TRBJ2-2
V gene: TRBV27
clone size: NA
D gene: NA
CDR3 DNA: TGTGCCAGCAGCCGGCCGTGGGACACCGGGGAGCTGTTTTTT
CDR3 protein: CASSRPWDTGELFF

J gene: TRBJ2-1
V gene: TRBV5-1
clone size: NA
D gene: NA
CDR3 DNA: TGCGCCAGCAGCTTGGCGGGGGACCTCTTTTACAATGAGCAGTTCTTC
CDR3 protein: CASSLAGDLFYNEQFF

J gene: TRBJ1-6
V gene: TRBV7-2
clone size: NA
D gene: TRBD1
CDR3 DNA: TGTGCCAGCAGAGAGTCCACCGGGACAGGTTCACCCCTCCACTTT
CDR3 protein: CASRESTGTGSPLHF

J gene: TRBJ2-2
V gene: TRBV27
clone size: NA
D gene: TRBD2
CDR3 DNA: TGTGCCAGCAGTCCGGGGGGGCGATACACCGGGGAGCTGTTTTTT
CDR3 protein: CASSPGGRYTGELFF

J gene: TRBJ2-2
V gene: TRBV7-9
clone size: NA
D gene: NA
CDR3 DNA: TGTGCCAGCAGCTTGGTTCCGACGTTGGACACCGGGGAGCTGTTTTTT
CDR3 protein: CASSLVPTLDTGELFF

J gene: TRBJ2-1
V gene: TRBV13
clone size: NA
D gene: TRBD2
CDR3 DNA: TGTGCCAGCAGCTCCCCACTAGCGGGGGGGCGTGAGCAGTTCTTC
CDR3 protein: CASSSPLAGGREQFF

J gene: TRBJ2-1
V gene: TRBV7-3
clone size: once
D gene: NA
CDR3 DNA: TGTGCCAGCAGCTTAATTTCCGGGGCTGAGAACAATGAGCAGTTCTTC
CDR3 protein: CASSLISGAENNEQFF

J gene: TRBJ1-3
V gene: TRBV9
clone size: NA
D gene: NA
CDR3 DNA: TGTGCCAGCAGCGTAGAAACCGTATCCTCTGGAAACACCATATATTTT
CDR3 protein: CASSVETVSSGNTIYF

J gene: TRBJ1-1
V gene: TRBV7-9
clone size: NA
D gene: NA
CDR3 DNA: TGTGCCAGCAGCTTTTCCAGTTCGGCTTTCTTT
CDR3 protein: CASSFSSSAFF

J gene: TRBJ2-1
V gene: TRBV7-9
clone size: NA
D gene: NA
CDR3 DNA: TGTGCCAGCAGCTTGATTTATTCAGAGGACTACAATGAGCAGTTCTTC
CDR3 protein: CASSLIYSEDYNEQFF

J gene: TRBJ2-5
V gene: TRBV4-2
clone size: NA
D gene: NA
CDR3 DNA: TGTGCCAGCAGCCGGCGGGACTTCGAAACTTCAAGAGAGGCCCAGTACTTC
CDR3 protein: CASSRRDFETSREAQYF

J gene: TRBJ1-2
V gene: TRBV2
clone size: NA
D gene: TRBD1
CDR3 DNA: TGTGCCAGCAGTGGGACAGGGAAGGTCTATGGCTACACCTTC
CDR3 protein: CASSGTGKVYGYTF

J gene: TRBJ1-4
V gene: TRBV4-2
clone size: NA
D gene: TRBD1
CDR3 DNA: TGTGCCAGCAGTATTACAGGGGGATTAGATGAAAAACTGTTTTTT
CDR3 protein: CASSITGGLDEKLFF

J gene: TRBJ2-7
V gene: TRBV7-2
clone size: NA
D gene: NA
CDR3 DNA: TGTGCCAGCAGCCTTGGGGCGGGGAAGGGCTACGAGCAGTACTTC
CDR3 protein: CASSLGAGKGYEQYF

J gene: TRBJ2-7
V gene: TRBV9
clone size: NA
D gene: NA
CDR3 DNA: TGTGCCAGCAGCGTAGCCTCCGGCGAGCAGTACTTC
CDR3 protein: CASSVASGEQYF

J gene: TRBJ1-2
V gene: TRBV10-3
clone size: NA
D gene: TRBD1
CDR3 DNA: TGTGCCATCAGTGTAGGACAGGGGCTCTATGGCTACACCTTC
CDR3 protein: CAISVGQGLYGYTF

J gene: TRBJ2-7
V gene: TRBV29-1
clone size: NA
D gene: TRBD2
CDR3 DNA: TGCAGCGTTAGGACTAGCATTTACGAGCAGTACTTC
CDR3 protein: CSVRTSIYEQYF

J gene: TRBJ2-3
V gene: TRBV5-8
clone size: NA
D gene: NA
CDR3 DNA: TGTGCCAGCAGCAGCGGCGGGTATACGCAGTATTTT
CDR3 protein: CASSSGGYTQYF

J gene: TRBJ1-4
V gene: TRBV4-1
clone size: NA
D gene: NA
CDR3 DNA: TGCGCCAGCAGCTATTTCGGGGAGGTCGGTGAAAAACTGTTTTTT
CDR3 protein: CASSYFGEVGEKLFF

J gene: TRBJ1-2
V gene: TRBV19
clone size: NA
D gene: NA
CDR3 DNA: TGTGCCAGTAGTATATCTCCCCAGCTAGGGGGAAGAGGCTACACCTTC
CDR3 protein: CASSISPQLGGRGYTF

J gene: TRBJ1-4
V gene: TRBV4-2
clone size: NA
D gene: TRBD1
CDR3 DNA: TGTGCCAGCAGCTTATGGACAGGGACTAATGAAAAACTGTTTTTT
CDR3 protein: CASSLWTGTNEKLFF

J gene: TRBJ1-1
V gene: TRBV5-4
clone size: NA
D gene: NA
CDR3 DNA: TGTGCCAGCAGCCTTACACAGAACACTGAAGCTTTCTTT
CDR3 protein: CASSLTQNTEAFF

J gene: TRBJ1-1
V gene: TRBV2
clone size: NA
D gene: NA
CDR3 DNA: TGTGCCAGCAGAGCCCGACAGGAGGAAAACACTGAAGCTTTCTTT
CDR3 protein: CASRARQEENTEAFF

J gene: TRBJ1-4
V gene: TRBV15
clone size: NA
D gene: NA
CDR3 DNA: TGTGCCACCAGCCGAGGGCAGGGGAGTGATGAAAAACTGTTTTTT
CDR3 protein: CATSRGQGSDEKLFF

J gene: TRBJ2-7
V gene: TRBV29-1
clone size: NA
D gene: TRBD1
CDR3 DNA: TGCAGCGTTGATTTAGGGACAGGGTCGACGTACTTC
CDR3 protein: CSVDLGTGSTYF

J gene: TRBJ2-3
V gene: TRBV4-3
clone size: NA
D gene: NA
CDR3 DNA: TGCGCCAGCAGCCAAGGTGTGGGCCGGGGTACGCAGTATTTT
CDR3 protein: CASSQGVGRGTQYF

J gene: TRBJ2-5
V gene: TRBV14
clone size: NA
D gene: NA
CDR3 DNA: TGTGCCAGCAGCCAAGATGAGGGCAGGGCTGGAGAGACCCAGTACTTC
CDR3 protein: CASSQDEGRAGETQYF

J gene: TRBJ2-7
V gene: TRBV4-1
clone size: few
D gene: TRBD1
CDR3 DNA: TGCGCCAGCAGCCAAGCAGCCGACAGGGTATCCTACGAGCAGTACTTC
CDR3 protein: CASSQAADRVSYEQYF

J gene: TRBJ2-3
V gene: TRBV6-5
clone size: NA
D gene: NA
CDR3 DNA: TGTGCCAGCAGTCTCTTCCCCTGGGGTACGCAGTATTTT
CDR3 protein: CASSLFPWGTQYF

J gene: TRBJ1-2
V gene: TRBV19
clone size: NA
D gene: NA
CDR3 DNA: TGTGCCAGTAGTATACAGGGAAACTATGGCTACACCTTC
CDR3 protein: CASSIQGNYGYTF

J gene: TRBJ1-2
V gene: TRBV19
clone size: NA
D gene: TRBD1
CDR3 DNA: TGTGCCAGTAGTATCCTCGGACAGGGCGAAGGCTATGGCTACACCTTC
CDR3 protein: CASSILGQGEGYGYTF

J gene: TRBJ2-7
V gene: TRBV5-5
clone size: NA
D gene: TRBD1
CDR3 DNA: TGTGCCAGCAGCTTGGGAGCCACAGGGGGGAGATACGAGCAGTACTTC
CDR3 protein: CASSLGATGGRYEQYF

J gene: TRBJ2-2
V gene: TRBV2
clone size: NA
D gene: NA
CDR3 DNA: TGTGCCAGCAGTTTCAGGGTTCCGAACACCGGGGAGCTGTTTTTT
CDR3 protein: CASSFRVPNTGELFF

J gene: TRBJ2-2
V gene: TRBV5-1
clone size: NA
D gene: TRBD1
CDR3 DNA: TGCGCCAGCAGCCTGGACAGGGCCAGCACCGGGGAGCTGTTTTTT
CDR3 protein: CASSLDRASTGELFF

J gene: TRBJ2-7
V gene: TRBV5-4
clone size: NA
D gene: NA
CDR3 DNA: TGTGCCAGCAGCTTGGACAGGGAGAACTACGAGCAGTACTTC
CDR3 protein: CASSLDRENYEQYF

J gene: TRBJ1-2
V gene: TRBV30
clone size: NA
D gene: TRBD1
CDR3 DNA: TGTGCCTGGAGCAATGACAGGGACAACGGCTACACCTTC
CDR3 protein: CAWSNDRDNGYTF

J gene: TRBJ1-4
V gene: TRBV4-1
clone size: NA
D gene: NA
CDR3 DNA: TGCGCCAGCAGCCATTATGGGTACAGGGAAAAACTGTTTTTT
CDR3 protein: CASSHYGYREKLFF

J gene: TRBJ1-1
V gene: TRBV6-6
clone size: NA
D gene: NA
CDR3 DNA: TGTGCCAGCGGCGCCAGGGGAGTCACTGAAGCTTTCTTT
CDR3 protein: CASGARGVTEAFF

J gene: TRBJ1-1
V gene: TRBV5-6
clone size: NA
D gene: TRBD1
CDR3 DNA: TGTGCCAGCAGCTACGGACAGGGAAAGAACACTGAAGCTTTCTTT
CDR3 protein: CASSYGQGKNTEAFF

J gene: TRBJ1-1
V gene: TRBV4-2
clone size: NA
D gene: NA
CDR3 DNA: TGTGCCAGCAGCCAAGATGACCCAGGGATCACTGAAGCTTTCTTT
CDR3 protein: CASSQDDPGITEAFF

J gene: TRBJ2-3
V gene: TRBV6-6
clone size: NA
D gene: TRBD2
CDR3 DNA: TGTGCCAGCAGGCTAGCGGGTCGCACAGATACGCAGTATTTT
CDR3 protein: CASRLAGRTDTQYF

J gene: TRBJ1-3
V gene: TRBV9
clone size: once
D gene: TRBD1
CDR3 DNA: TGTGCCAGCAGCGATAAACCGGGACAGGGAAACACCATATATTTT
CDR3 protein: CASSDKPGQGNTIYF

J gene: TRBJ1-6
V gene: TRBV7-9
clone size: NA
D gene: TRBD1
CDR3 DNA: TGTGCCAGCAGCTCCGCAGGGGGCACTTCACCCCTCCACTTT
CDR3 protein: CASSSAGGTSPLHF

J gene: TRBJ2-4
V gene: TRBV5-6
clone size: NA
D gene: TRBD2
CDR3 DNA: TGTGCCAGCAGCTTGGGGGAGGGCGCGGACATTCAGTACTTC
CDR3 protein: CASSLGEGADIQYF

J gene: TRBJ1-5
V gene: TRBV2
clone size: NA
D gene: TRBD1
CDR3 DNA: TGTGCCAGCAGTGAAGCGCGTGGACAGGGAGCCCAGCATTTT
CDR3 protein: CASSEARGQGAQHF

J gene: TRBJ1-2
V gene: TRBV2
clone size: NA
D gene: TRBD1
CDR3 DNA: TGTGCCAGCAGTGGCGGACAGGATACTAACTATGGCTACACCTTC
CDR3 protein: CASSGGQDTNYGYTF

J gene: TRBJ2-5
V gene: TRBV10-1
clone size: few
D gene: NA
CDR3 DNA: TGCGCCAGCAGTGAACAGGAGGCTGTGGAGACCCAGTACTTC
CDR3 protein: CASSEQEAVETQYF

J gene: TRBJ2-7
V gene: TRBV21-1
clone size: few
D gene: NA
CDR3 DNA: TGTGCCAGCCCAAACCTTACGATCAGGGGCATATACGAGCAGTACTTC
CDR3 protein: CASPNLTIRGIYEQYF

J gene: TRBJ1-6
V gene: TRBV6-6
clone size: NA
D gene: NA
CDR3 DNA: TGTGCCAGCAGTCCCCGGGGAGGGCGGGACGGTTCACCCCTCCACTTT
CDR3 protein: CASSPRGGRDGSPLHF

J gene: TRBJ2-2
V gene: TRBV7-8
clone size: NA
D gene: NA
CDR3 DNA: TGTGCCAGCAGCCATACAGGATCCGGGGAGCTGTTTTTT
CDR3 protein: CASSHTGSGELFF

J gene: TRBJ1-5
V gene: TRBV19
clone size: once
D gene: NA
CDR3 DNA: TGTGCCAGTTCGATCGAGGGGAGGAATAGCAATCAGCCCCAGCATTTT
CDR3 protein: CASSIEGRNSNQPQHF

J gene: TRBJ2-5
V gene: TRBV4-3
clone size: NA
D gene: NA
CDR3 DNA: TGCGCCAGCAGCCAAAGGGAGTGGTACAGGGAAATACAAGAGACCCAGTACTTC
CDR3 protein: CASSQREWYREIQETQYF